This T cell receptor beta chain came from a study of CD8 T cells in Susac syndrome. Study background: Susac syndrome patients were untreated, on corticosteroids with some adding intravenous immunoglobulin, or on intravenous immunoglobulin only.

CDR3 size: 13 residues. Looked up from germline, CDR1 is DFQATT and CDR2 is SNEGSKA (reference sequence). V was pared by 6 bases and J by 2 bases, with 6 bases of the junction left unmatched. The patients with Susac syndrome were individuals who fulfilled the recently defined diagnostic criteria for disease that was either definite or probable. Negative isolation yielded CD8+ and CD4+ T cells; FACS enriched TEMRA cells. Overall study results and limits: Repertoires of Susac syndrome CD4+ T cells lacked clonal expansion.

Random hexamers primed reverse transcription of about 0.45 to 1 ug RNA. TCRdb analysed the immunoSEQ multiplex PCR reads with MiXCR anew, one entry per CDR3 protein. The table includes some 170,000 distinct CDR3 sequences, around 94% detected once. As to this clonotype: What it binds is not known.

Sequencing was done on a sample of CD4+ T cells from PBMCs. This clonotype was obtained from a human donor with Susac syndrome. The chain carries TRBV20-1 and TRBJ1-1, with 7 bases fitting TRBD1. CDR3 sequence reads: CSAQGQTNTEAFF. The CDR3, as DNA: TGCAGTGCCCAGGGACAGACTAACACTGAAGCTTTCTTT.